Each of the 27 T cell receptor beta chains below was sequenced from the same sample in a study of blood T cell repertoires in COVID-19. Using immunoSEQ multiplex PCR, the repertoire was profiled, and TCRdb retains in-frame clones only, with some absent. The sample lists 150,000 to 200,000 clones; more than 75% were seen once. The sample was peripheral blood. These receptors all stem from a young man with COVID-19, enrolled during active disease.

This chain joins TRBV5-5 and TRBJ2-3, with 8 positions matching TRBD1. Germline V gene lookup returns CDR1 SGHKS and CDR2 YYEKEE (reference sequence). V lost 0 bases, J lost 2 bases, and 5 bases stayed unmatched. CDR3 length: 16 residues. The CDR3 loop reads CASSLGTGRNTDTQYF. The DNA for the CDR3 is TGTGCCAGCAGCTTGGGGACAGGGAGGAACACAGATACGCAGTATTTT.

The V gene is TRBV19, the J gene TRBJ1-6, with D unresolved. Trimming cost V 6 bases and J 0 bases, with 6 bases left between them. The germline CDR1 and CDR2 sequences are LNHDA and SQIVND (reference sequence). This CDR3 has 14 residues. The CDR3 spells CASRESSYNSPLHF. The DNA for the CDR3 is TGTGCCAGTAGGGAGAGCTCCTATAATTCACCCCTCCACTTT. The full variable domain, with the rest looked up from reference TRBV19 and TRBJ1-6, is DGGITQSPKYLFRKEGQNVTLSCEQNLNHDAMYWYRQDPGQGLRLIYYSQIVNDFQKGDIAEGYSVSREKKESFPLTVTSAQKNPTAFYLCASRESSYNSPLHFGNGTRLTVT.

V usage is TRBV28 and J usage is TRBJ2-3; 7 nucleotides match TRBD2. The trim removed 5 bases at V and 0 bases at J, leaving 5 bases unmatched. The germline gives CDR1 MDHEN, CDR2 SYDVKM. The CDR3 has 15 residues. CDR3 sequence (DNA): TGTGCCAGCAGTCCTATAGCGGGTAGCACAGATACGCAGTATTTT. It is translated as CASSPIAGSTDTQYF.

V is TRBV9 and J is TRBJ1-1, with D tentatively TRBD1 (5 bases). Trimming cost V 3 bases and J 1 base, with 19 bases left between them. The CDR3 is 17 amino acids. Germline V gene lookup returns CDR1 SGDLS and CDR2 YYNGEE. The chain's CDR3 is CASSESMGQGGNTEAFF. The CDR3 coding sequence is TGTGCCAGCAGCGAGTCCATGGGGCAGGGAGGGAACACTGAAGCTTTCTTT.

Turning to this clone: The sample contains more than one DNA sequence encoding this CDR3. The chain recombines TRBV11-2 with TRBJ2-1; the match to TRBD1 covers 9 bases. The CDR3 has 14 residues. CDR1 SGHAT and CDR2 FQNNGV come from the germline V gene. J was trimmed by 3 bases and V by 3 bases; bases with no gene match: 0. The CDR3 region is CASSLGQGYNEQFF. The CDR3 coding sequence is TGTGCCAGCAGCTTGGGACAGGGCTACAATGAGCAGTTCTTC.

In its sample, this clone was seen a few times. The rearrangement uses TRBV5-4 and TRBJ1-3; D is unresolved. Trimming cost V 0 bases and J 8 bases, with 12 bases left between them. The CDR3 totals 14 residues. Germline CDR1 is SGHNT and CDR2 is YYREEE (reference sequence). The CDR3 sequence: CASSLDRELHTIYF. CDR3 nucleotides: TGTGCCAGCAGCTTGGACCGAGAACTCCACACCATATATTTT.

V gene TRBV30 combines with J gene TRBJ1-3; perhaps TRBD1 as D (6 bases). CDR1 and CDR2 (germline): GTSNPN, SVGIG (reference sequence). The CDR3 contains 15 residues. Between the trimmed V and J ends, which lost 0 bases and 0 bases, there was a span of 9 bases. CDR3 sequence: CAWSVHRASGNTIYF. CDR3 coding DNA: TGTGCCTGGAGTGTACACAGGGCCTCTGGAAACACCATATATTTT. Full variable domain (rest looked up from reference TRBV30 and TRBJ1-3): SQTIHQWPATLVQPVGSPLSLECTVEGTSNPNLYWYRQAAGRGLQLLFYSVGIGQISSEVPQNLSASRPQDRQFILSSKKLLLSDSGFYLCAWSVHRASGNTIYFGEGSWLTVV.

CDR3 coding DNA: TGTGCCAGCAGTTCGCCTAGACAGGTTCTCGGAAACACCATATATTTT. Its protein is CASSSPRQVLGNTIYF. V is TRBV6-2 or TRBV6-3 and J is TRBJ1-3; D is possibly TRBD1 (6 bases). The CDR3 covers 16 residues. Trimming left V 4 bases short and J 4 bases short, with 17 bases between. Germline V gives CDR1 MNHEY, CDR2 SVGEGT.

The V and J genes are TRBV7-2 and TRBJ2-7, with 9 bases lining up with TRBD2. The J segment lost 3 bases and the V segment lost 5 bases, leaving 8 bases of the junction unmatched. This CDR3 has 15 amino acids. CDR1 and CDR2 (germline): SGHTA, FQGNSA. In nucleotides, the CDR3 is TGTGCCAGCAGCCGGGGGTCTAGCGGGATCTACGAGCAGTACTTC. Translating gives CASSRGSSGIYEQYF.

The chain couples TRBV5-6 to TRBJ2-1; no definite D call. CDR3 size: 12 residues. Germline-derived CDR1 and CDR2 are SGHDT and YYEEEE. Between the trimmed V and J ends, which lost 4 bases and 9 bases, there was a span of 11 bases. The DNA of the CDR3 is TGTGCCAGCAGCCTCGGAGCACGTGAGCAGTTCTTC. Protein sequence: CASSLGAREQFF.

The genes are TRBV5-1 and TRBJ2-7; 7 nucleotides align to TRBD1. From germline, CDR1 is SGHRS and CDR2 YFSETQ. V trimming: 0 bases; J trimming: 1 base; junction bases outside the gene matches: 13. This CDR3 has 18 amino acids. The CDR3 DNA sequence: TGCGCCAGCAGCTTGGGGCCGACAGGGAAGACTACATCCTACGAGCAGTACTTC. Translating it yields CASSLGPTGKTTSYEQYF.

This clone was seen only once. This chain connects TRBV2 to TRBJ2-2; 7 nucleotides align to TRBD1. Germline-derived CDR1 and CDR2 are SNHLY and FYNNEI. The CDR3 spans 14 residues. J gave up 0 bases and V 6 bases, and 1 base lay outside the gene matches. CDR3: CASSGTANTGELFF. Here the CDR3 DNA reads TGTGCCAGCAGCGGGACAGCGAACACCGGGGAGCTGTTTTTT.

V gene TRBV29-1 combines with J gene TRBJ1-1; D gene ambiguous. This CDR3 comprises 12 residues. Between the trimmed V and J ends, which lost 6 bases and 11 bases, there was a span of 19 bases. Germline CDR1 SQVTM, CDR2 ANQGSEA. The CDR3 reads CSVSIVPGGAFF. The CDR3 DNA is TGCAGCGTCTCAATTGTCCCGGGTGGGGCTTTCTTT.

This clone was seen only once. CDR3 sequence reads: CASSMLAGSDEQFF. In DNA form, the CDR3 reads TGTGCCAGCAGCATGTTAGCGGGATCCGATGAGCAGTTCTTC. The gene calls are TRBV7-2 and TRBJ2-1; 8 bases align to TRBD2. The V segment lost 5 bases and the J segment 8 bases; nucleotides outside the gene matches: 8. Germline CDR1 reads SGHTA; CDR2 reads FQGNSA. The CDR3 sequence is 14 residues long.

The CDR3 loop reads CASTIHQGGWGRSEQFF. CDR3 nucleotides: TGTGCCAGCACCATCCATCAAGGCGGGTGGGGTAGAAGTGAGCAGTTCTTC. This chain uses TRBV7-8 with TRBJ2-1; D is perhaps TRBD2 (5 bases). CDR3 length equals 17 residues. Germline V lookup: CDR1 SGHVS, CDR2 FQNEAQ. V lost 7 bases, J lost 9 bases, and 28 bases lay in between.

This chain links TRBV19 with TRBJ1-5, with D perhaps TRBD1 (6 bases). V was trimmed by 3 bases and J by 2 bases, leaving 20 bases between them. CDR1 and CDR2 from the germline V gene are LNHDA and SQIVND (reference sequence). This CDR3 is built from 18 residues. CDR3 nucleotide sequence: TGTGCCAGTAGTATGGTGTATGGGTTACAGGGTGGCAATCAGCCCCAGCATTTT. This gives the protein CASSMVYGLQGGNQPQHF. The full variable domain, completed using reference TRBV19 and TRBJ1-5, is DGGITQSPKYLFRKEGQNVTLSCEQNLNHDAMYWYRQDPGQGLRLIYYSQIVNDFQKGDIAEGYSVSREKKESFPLTVTSAQKNPTAFYLCASSMVYGLQGGNQPQHFGDGTRLSIL.

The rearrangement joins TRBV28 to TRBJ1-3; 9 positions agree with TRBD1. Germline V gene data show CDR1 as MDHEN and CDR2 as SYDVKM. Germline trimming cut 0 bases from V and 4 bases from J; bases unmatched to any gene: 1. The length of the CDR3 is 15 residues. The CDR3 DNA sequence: TGTGCCAGCAGTTTATGGGACAGGGGCGGAAACACCATATATTTT. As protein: CASSLWDRGGNTIYF.

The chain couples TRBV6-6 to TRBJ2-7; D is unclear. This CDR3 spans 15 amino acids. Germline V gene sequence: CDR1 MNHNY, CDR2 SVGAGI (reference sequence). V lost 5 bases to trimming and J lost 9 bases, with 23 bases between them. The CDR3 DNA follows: TGTGCCAGCAGTCCTATTTCGACGGTAGAGCGTCTGCAGTACTTC. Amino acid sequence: CASSPISTVERLQYF.

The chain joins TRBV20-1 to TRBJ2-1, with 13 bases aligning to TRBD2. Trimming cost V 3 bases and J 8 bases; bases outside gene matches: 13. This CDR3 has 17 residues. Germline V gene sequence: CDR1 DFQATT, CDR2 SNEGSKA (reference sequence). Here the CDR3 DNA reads TGCAGTGCTAGTCCCAGGGCCGGACTAGCGGGAGTCTATGAGCAGTTCTTC. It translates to CSASPRAGLAGVYEQFF.

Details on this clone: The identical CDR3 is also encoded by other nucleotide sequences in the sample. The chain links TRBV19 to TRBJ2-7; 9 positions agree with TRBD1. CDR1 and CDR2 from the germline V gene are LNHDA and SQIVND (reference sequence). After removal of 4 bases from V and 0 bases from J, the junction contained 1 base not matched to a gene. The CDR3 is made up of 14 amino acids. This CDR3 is CASSTTGGSYEQYF. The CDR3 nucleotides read TGTGCCAGTAGTACGACAGGGGGCTCCTACGAGCAGTACTTC.

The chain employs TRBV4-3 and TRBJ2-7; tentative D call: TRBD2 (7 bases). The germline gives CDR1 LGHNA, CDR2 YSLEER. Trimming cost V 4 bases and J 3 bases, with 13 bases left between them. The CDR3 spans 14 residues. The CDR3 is CASSPGEGVYEQYF. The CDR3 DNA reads TGCGCCAGCAGCCCCGGGGAGGGGGTCTACGAGCAGTACTTC.

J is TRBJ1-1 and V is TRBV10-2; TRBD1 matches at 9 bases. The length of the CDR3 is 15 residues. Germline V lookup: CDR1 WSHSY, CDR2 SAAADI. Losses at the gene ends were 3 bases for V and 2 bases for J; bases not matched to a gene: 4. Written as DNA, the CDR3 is TGCGCCAGCAGTGAAAAAACAGGGGGCAACACTGAAGCTTTCTTT. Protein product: CASSEKTGGNTEAFF.

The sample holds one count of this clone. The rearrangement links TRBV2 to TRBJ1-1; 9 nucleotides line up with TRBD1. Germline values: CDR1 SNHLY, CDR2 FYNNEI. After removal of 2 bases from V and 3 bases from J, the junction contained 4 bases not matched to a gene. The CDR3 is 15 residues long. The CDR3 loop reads CASSEFGDRDTEAFF. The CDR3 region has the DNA TGTGCCAGCAGTGAATTCGGGGACAGGGACACTGAAGCTTTCTTT.

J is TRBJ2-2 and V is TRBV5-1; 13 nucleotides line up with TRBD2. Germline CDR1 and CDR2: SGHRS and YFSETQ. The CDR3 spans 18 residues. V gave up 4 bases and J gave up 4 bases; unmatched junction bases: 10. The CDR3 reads CASSGRTSGSGGTGELFF. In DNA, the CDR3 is TGCGCCAGCAGCGGGCGGACTAGCGGGAGCGGGGGCACCGGGGAGCTGTTTTTT.

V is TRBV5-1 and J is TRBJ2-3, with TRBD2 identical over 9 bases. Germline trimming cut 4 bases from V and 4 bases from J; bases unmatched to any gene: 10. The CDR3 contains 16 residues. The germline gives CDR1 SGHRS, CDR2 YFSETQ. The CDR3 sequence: CASSPGVAGVADTQYF. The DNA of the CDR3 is TGCGCCAGCAGCCCCGGTGTAGCGGGAGTGGCAGATACGCAGTATTTT.

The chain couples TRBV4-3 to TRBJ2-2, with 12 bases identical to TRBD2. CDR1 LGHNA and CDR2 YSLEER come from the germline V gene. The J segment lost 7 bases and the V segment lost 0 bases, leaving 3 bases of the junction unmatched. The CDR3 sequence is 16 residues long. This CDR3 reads CASSQDGLAGRGELFF. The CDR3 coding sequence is TGCGCCAGCAGCCAAGACGGACTAGCGGGACGCGGGGAGCTGTTTTTT.

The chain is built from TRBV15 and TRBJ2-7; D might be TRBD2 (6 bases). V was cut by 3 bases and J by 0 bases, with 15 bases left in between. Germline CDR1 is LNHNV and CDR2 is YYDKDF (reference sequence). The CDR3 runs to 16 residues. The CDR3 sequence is CATSRGGGIGSYEQYF. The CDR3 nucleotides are TGTGCCACCAGCAGGGGGGGTGGGATCGGCTCCTACGAGCAGTACTTC. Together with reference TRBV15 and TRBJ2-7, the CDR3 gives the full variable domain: DAMVIQNPRYQVTQFGKPVTLSCSQTLNHNVMYWYQQKSSQAPKLLFHYYDKDFNNEADTPDNFQSRRPNTSFCFLDIRSPGLGDTAMYLCATSRGGGIGSYEQYFGPGTRLTVT.